These 22 T cell receptor beta chains originate from one sample sequenced in a study of post-analysis software for immune sequencing data. General study findings and limits: TRBV5-6, TRBV5-1 and TRBV20-1 were among about 5 TRBV segments more frequent in patients than controls.

No cognate antigen is known for these TCRs. TCR beta cDNA libraries had unique molecular identifiers. MiXCR, run by TCRdb on the PCR reads, gives a single entry per CDR3 protein. Seen here are roughly 580,000 distinct CDR3 sequences, roughly 40% observed once, and the top ten hold more than 1.5%. Material for sequencing was blood. The receptors were sampled from a girl aged 5 to 17 with multiple sclerosis.

V usage is TRBV7-9 and J usage is TRBJ1-1; no definite D call. CDR1 and CDR2 (germline): SEHNR, FQNEAQ (reference sequence). The CDR3 totals 12 residues. Trimming removed 4 bases at V and 10 bases at J, with 13 bases between. This CDR3 reads CASSSDGGSAFF. The CDR3 DNA reads as TGTGCCAGCAGCTCGGACGGTGGGTCAGCTTTCTTT.

DNA of the CDR3: TGTGCCAGCAGCTTTCTACAGCGGGATACGCAGTATTTT. It specifies CASSFLQRDTQYF. V gene TRBV7-9 combines with J gene TRBJ2-3, with a weak D call TRBD2 (5 bases). The V end was cut by 3 bases, the J end by 6 bases, with 10 bases between. CDR3 size: 13 residues. Germline V gene sequence: CDR1 SEHNR, CDR2 FQNEAQ (reference sequence).

This sequence joins TRBV7-8 and TRBJ2-7; 7 bases are shared with TRBD2. V was clipped by 1 base and J by 0 bases; unmatched bases: 6. Germline V gene data show CDR1 as SGHVS and CDR2 as FQNEAQ. The CDR3 contains 16 residues. The CDR3 is CASSLVGGGASYEQYF. The CDR3 DNA sequence: TGTGCCAGCAGCTTAGTGGGCGGGGGAGCCTCCTACGAGCAGTACTTC.

The chain carries TRBV7-9 and TRBJ2-5; unclear D gene. CDR3 size: 14 residues. Trimming stripped 1 base from V and 0 bases from J, with 6 bases between. Germline V gene sequence: CDR1 SEHNR, CDR2 FQNEAQ (reference sequence). DNA of the CDR3: TGTGCCAGCAGCTTAGGGGCACACCAAGAGACCCAGTACTTC. This codes for CASSLGAHQETQYF.

The J gene is TRBJ1-2, the V gene TRBV29-1; D ambiguous. V was trimmed by 5 bases and J by 8 bases, leaving 12 bases between them. Germline V gene data show CDR1 as SQVTM and CDR2 as ANQGSEA. The CDR3 has 11 amino acids. The CDR3 nucleotides read TGCAGCGTTTATGGTCCAGGAGGCTACACCTTC. This gives the protein CSVYGPGGYTF.

The chain is built from TRBV12-3 or TRBV12-4 and TRBJ2-1; D uncertain. V gave up 3 bases and J gave up 6 bases, with 9 bases separating them. The CDR3 sequence is 13 residues long. The DNA of the CDR3 is TGTGCCAGCAGTTTGAGCCTGGTCAATGAGCAGTTCTTC. This translates into CASSLSLVNEQFF.

This chain uses TRBV12-3 or TRBV12-4 with TRBJ2-5; 8 positions match TRBD2. The CDR3 is 13 amino acids. The V segment lost 5 bases and the J segment 4 bases; nucleotides outside the gene matches: 3. Written as DNA, the CDR3 is TGTGCCAGCAGTATTAGCGGGACAGAGACCCAGTACTTC. Protein: CASSISGTETQYF.

The chain has TRBV20-1 and TRBJ2-3, with 9 bases that match TRBD1. Germline loops: CDR1 DFQATT, CDR2 SNEGSKA (reference sequence). The V segment lost 5 bases and the J segment 2 bases; nucleotides outside the gene matches: 8. The CDR3 totals 15 residues. CDR3 sequence reads: CSAETGTGLTDTQYF. CDR3 bases: TGCAGTGCTGAAACCGGGACAGGGCTCACAGATACGCAGTATTTT.

In this sample, this clonotype turned up a few times. The rearrangement joins TRBV20-1 to TRBJ2-5; D is perhaps TRBD1 (6 bases). V was clipped by 0 bases and J by 1 base, with 9 bases between them. The CDR3 is 14 residues long. Germline CDR1 DFQATT, CDR2 SNEGSKA (reference sequence). CDR3 residues: CSAREQGSQETQYF. The DNA for the CDR3 is TGCAGTGCTAGAGAACAGGGATCCCAAGAGACCCAGTACTTC.

V usage is TRBV5-1 and J usage is TRBJ1-5, with TRBD1 matching 7 bases. The germline gives CDR1 SGHRS, CDR2 YFSETQ. The CDR3 consists of 15 residues. V shed 3 bases, J shed 6 bases, and the junction held 9 bases outside the gene matches. The CDR3 is CASSYIGGGGQPQHF. The CDR3, as DNA: TGCGCCAGCAGCTATATAGGGGGCGGCGGTCAGCCCCAGCATTTT. Filled out from reference TRBV5-1 and TRBJ1-5, the complete variable domain reads KAGVTQTPRYLIKTRGQQVTLSCSPISGHRSVSWYQQTPGQGLQFLFEYFSETQRNKGNFPGRFSGRQFSNSRSEMNVSTLELGDSALYLCASSYIGGGGQPQHFGDGTRLSIL.

On this clonotype: The germline gene is not matched at one end of the junction; a read error may be the cause. The rearrangement links TRBV5-5 to TRBJ2-5, with 7 bases identical to TRBD1. This CDR3 has 16 residues. Germline V CDR1 and CDR2: SGHKS, YYEKEE (reference sequence). The CDR3 here is CASSLATGLKQETRYF. CDR3 DNA sequence: TGTGCCAGCAGCTTGGCGACAGGGTTAAAACAAGAGACCCGGTACTTC.

In this sample, this clonotype turned up a few times. This chain connects TRBV20-1 to TRBJ1-6; D perhaps matches TRBD1 (5 bases). The length of the CDR3 is 14 residues. CDR1 is DFQATT and CDR2 is SNEGSKA in the germline V gene (reference sequence). The germline V and J ends were trimmed by 1 base and 8 bases, with 12 bases remaining between them. The CDR3 DNA is TGCAGTGCTAGAGTCCGACAGACGGATTCACCCCTCCACTTT. It is translated as CSARVRQTDSPLHF.

The rearrangement joins TRBV12-3 or TRBV12-4 to TRBJ2-1; 14 bases map to TRBD2. The V gene end was trimmed by 5 bases and the J gene end by 9 bases; junction bases not matched to a gene: 9. The length of the CDR3 is 16 residues. The CDR3 here is CASSPPGLAGAGEQFF. CDR3 DNA: TGTGCCAGCAGTCCCCCGGGACTAGCGGGAGCAGGTGAGCAGTTCTTC.

This sequence joins TRBV4-1 and TRBJ1-1; TRBD1 might be the D (6 bases). CDR3 size: 14 residues. The germline V and J ends were trimmed by 0 bases and 11 bases, with 16 bases remaining between them. Germline V gene data show CDR1 as MGHRA and CDR2 as YSYEKL. The CDR3 reads CASSQDRQGLEAFF. The CDR3 coding sequence is TGCGCCAGCAGCCAAGATAGGCAGGGGCTAGAGGCTTTCTTT.

The chain uses TRBV3-1 and TRBJ1-2; D is uncertain. This CDR3 contains 14 residues. Germline CDR1 is LGHDT and CDR2 is YNNKEL (reference sequence). Trimming stripped 0 bases from V and 4 bases from J, with 9 bases between. CDR3 nucleotides: TGTGCCAGCAGCCAAGATGGACGGCCCTATGGCTACACCTTC. This translates into CASSQDGRPYGYTF. The full variable domain, in which reference TRBV3-1 and TRBJ1-2 provide the parts outside the CDR3, is DTAVSQTPKYLVTQMGNDKSIKCEQNLGHDTMYWYKQDSKKFLKIMFSYNNKELIINETVPNRFSPKSPDKAHLNLHINSLELGDSAVYFCASSQDGRPYGYTFGSGTRLTVV.

This clonotype was seen once. V and J are TRBV2 and TRBJ1-4; the D gene is possibly TRBD1 (6 bases). Germline V lookup: CDR1 SNHLY, CDR2 FYNNEI. The CDR3 totals 15 residues. V lost 1 base, J lost 7 bases, and 13 bases lay in between. The CDR3 DNA reads TGTGCCAGCAGTGAAGTCCCAGGGGATGGTGAAAAACTGTTTTTT. It specifies CASSEVPGDGEKLFF.

The chain uses TRBV24-1 and TRBJ2-1; D remains ambiguous. V was clipped by 1 base and J by 9 bases, with 9 bases between them. Per the germline V gene, CDR1 is KGHDR and CDR2 is SFDVKD. The CDR3 is made up of 13 amino acids. The CDR3 loop is CATSDLSVPEQFF. The CDR3, as DNA: TGTGCCACCAGTGATTTATCGGTTCCTGAGCAGTTCTTC.

This chain connects TRBV5-1 to TRBJ2-1, with TRBD2 matching over 11 bases. Germline lookup yields CDR1 SGHRS and CDR2 YFSETQ. The ends lost 1 base at V and 7 bases at J; junction bases unmatched: 7. The CDR3 consists of 16 residues. This CDR3 reads CASSLTVAGGKNEQFF. The CDR3 nucleotides read TGCGCCAGCAGCTTGACGGTAGCGGGGGGGAAAAATGAGCAGTTCTTC.

The V call is TRBV7-9, the J call TRBJ2-3; 10 bases fit TRBD1. Germline V CDR1 and CDR2: SEHNR, FQNEAQ (reference sequence). With 5 bases clipped from V and 8 bases from J, the junction kept 7 bases outside the gene matches. This CDR3 has 14 amino acids. The CDR3 here is CASSHRDRGRTQYF. CDR3 DNA sequence: TGTGCCAGCAGCCACCGGGACAGGGGACGTACGCAGTATTTT.

V and J are TRBV6-5 and TRBJ1-1; 7 nucleotides match TRBD1. With V trimmed by 5 bases and J by 5 bases, 5 bases remained unmatched. The CDR3 runs to 13 residues. In germline, CDR1 is MNHEY, CDR2 SVGAGI. In DNA form, the CDR3 reads TGTGCCAGCAGTCTGACAGGGTGGACTGAAGCTTTCTTT. Residues: CASSLTGWTEAFF.

This chain joins TRBV20-1 and TRBJ2-7; D remains unclear. The CDR3 contains 13 residues. Germline loops: CDR1 DFQATT, CDR2 SNEGSKA (reference sequence). The V end was cut by 1 base, the J end by 2 bases, with 9 bases between. The CDR3: CSARAGRTYEQYF. In DNA, the CDR3 is TGCAGTGCTAGAGCGGGCAGAACCTACGAGCAGTACTTC.

This clonotype was counted only a few times. V is TRBV20-1 and J is TRBJ1-2; 10 bases map to TRBD1. The CDR3 consists of 16 residues. Germline CDR1 is DFQATT and CDR2 is SNEGSKA (reference sequence). The trim removed 0 bases at V and 6 bases at J, leaving 10 bases unmatched. The CDR3 loop is CSARDSFSDRGDGYTF. DNA for the CDR3: TGCAGTGCTAGAGATAGTTTTTCGGACAGGGGGGATGGCTACACCTTC.